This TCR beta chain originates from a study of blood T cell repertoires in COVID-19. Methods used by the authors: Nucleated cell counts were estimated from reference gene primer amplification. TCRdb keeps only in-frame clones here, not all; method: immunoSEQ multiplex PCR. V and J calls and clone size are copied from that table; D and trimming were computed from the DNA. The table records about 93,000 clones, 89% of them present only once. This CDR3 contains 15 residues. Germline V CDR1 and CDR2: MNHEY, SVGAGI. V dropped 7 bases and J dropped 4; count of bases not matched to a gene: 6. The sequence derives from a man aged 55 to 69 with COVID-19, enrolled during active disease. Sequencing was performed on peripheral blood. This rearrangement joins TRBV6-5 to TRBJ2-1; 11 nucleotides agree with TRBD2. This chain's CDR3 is CASKHRLAGYNEQFF. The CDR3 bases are TGTGCCAGCAAACACAGACTAGCGGGGTACAATGAGCAGTTCTTC.